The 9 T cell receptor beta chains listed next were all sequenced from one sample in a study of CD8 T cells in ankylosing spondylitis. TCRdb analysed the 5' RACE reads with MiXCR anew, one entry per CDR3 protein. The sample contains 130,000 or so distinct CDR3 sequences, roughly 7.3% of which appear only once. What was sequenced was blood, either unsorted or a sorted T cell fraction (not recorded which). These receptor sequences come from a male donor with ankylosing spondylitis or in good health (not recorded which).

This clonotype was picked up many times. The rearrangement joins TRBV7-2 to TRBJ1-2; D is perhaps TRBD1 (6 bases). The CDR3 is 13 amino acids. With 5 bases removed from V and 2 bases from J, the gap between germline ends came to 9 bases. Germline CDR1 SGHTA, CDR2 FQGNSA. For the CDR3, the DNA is TGTGCCAGCAGCGCCGACAGGAACTATGGCTACACCTTC. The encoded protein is CASSADRNYGYTF.

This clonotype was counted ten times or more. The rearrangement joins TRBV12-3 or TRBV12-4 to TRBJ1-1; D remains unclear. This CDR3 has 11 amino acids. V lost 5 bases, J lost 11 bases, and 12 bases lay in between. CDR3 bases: TGTGCCAGCAGTCAAGGACTGGGGGCTTTCTTT. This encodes CASSQGLGAFF.

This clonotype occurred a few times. The chain's CDR3 is CASRWGDTGELFF. CDR3 in DNA: TGCGCCAGCAGGTGGGGGGACACCGGGGAGCTGTTTTTT. V is TRBV5-1 and J is TRBJ2-2; tentative D call: TRBD2 (6 bases). The germline V gene has CDR1 SGHRS and CDR2 YFSETQ. The V end lost 5 bases, the J end lost 3 bases, and 8 bases lay between the germline ends. This CDR3 spans 13 amino acids.

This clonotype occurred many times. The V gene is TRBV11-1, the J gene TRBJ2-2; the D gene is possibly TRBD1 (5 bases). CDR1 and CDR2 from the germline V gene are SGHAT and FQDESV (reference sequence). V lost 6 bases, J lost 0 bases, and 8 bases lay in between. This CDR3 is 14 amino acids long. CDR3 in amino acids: CASSRGSNTGELFF. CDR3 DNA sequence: TGTGCCAGCAGTAGGGGCTCGAACACCGGGGAGCTGTTTTTT.

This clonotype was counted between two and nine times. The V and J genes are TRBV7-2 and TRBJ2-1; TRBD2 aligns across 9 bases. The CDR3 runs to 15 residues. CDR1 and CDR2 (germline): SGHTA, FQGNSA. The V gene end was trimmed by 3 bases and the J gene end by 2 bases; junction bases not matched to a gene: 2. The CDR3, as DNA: TGTGCCAGCAGCTTGAGCGGGAGGACCTACAATGAGCAGTTCTTC. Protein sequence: CASSLSGRTYNEQFF. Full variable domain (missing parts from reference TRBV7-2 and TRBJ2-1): GAGVSQSPSNKVTEKGKDVELRCDPISGHTALYWYRQSLGQGLEFLIYFQGNSAPDKSGLPSDRFSAERTGGSVSTLTIQRTQQEDSAVYLCASSLSGRTYNEQFFGPGTRLTVL.

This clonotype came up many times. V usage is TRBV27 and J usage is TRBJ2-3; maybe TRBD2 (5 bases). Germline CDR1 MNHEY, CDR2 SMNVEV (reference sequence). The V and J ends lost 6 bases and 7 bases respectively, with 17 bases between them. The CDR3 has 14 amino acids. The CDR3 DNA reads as TGTGCCAGCAGATCCCCTTTGACTATTTATACGCAGTATTTT. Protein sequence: CASRSPLTIYTQYF.

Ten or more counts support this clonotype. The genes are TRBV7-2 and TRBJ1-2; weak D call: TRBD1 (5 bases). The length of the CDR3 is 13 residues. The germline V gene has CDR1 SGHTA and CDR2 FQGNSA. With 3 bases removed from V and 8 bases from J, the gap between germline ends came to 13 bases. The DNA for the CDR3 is TGTGCCAGCAGCTTCCAGGGATGGCGAGGCTACACCTTC. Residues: CASSFQGWRGYTF. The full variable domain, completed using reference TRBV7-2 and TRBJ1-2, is GAGVSQSPSNKVTEKGKDVELRCDPISGHTALYWYRQSLGQGLEFLIYFQGNSAPDKSGLPSDRFSAERTGGSVSTLTIQRTQQEDSAVYLCASSFQGWRGYTFGSGTRLTVV.

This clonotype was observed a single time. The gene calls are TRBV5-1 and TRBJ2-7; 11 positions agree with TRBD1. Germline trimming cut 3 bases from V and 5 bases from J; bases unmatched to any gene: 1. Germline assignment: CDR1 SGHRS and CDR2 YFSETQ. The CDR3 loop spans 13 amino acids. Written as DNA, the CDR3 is TGCGCCAGCAGCTCGGGACAGGGGGACGAGCAGTACTTC. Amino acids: CASSSGQGDEQYF.

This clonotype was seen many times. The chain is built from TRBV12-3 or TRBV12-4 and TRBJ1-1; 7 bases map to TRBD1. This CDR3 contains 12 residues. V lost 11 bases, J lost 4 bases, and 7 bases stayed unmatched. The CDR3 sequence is CADDREGTEAFF. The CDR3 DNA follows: TGTGCCGACGACAGGGAGGGCACTGAAGCTTTCTTT.